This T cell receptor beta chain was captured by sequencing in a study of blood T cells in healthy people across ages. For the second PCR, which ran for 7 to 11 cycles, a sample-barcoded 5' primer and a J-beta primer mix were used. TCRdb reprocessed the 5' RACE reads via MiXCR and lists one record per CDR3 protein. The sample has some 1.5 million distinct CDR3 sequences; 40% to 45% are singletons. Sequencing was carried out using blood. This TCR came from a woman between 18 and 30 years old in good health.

For the CDR3, the DNA is TGCGCCAGCAGCCAAGAGGGCCCGGGAGTGCTAGCCAAAAACATTCAGTACTTC. The encoded protein is CASSQEGPGVLAKNIQYF. The chain employs TRBV4-3 and TRBJ2-4; TRBD2 is a possible D gene (6 bases). CDR1 LGHNA and CDR2 YSLEER come from the germline V gene. Deletions cut 0 bases from V and 0 bases from J, with 15 bases between. The CDR3 is 18 residues long.